This T cell receptor (beta chain) was recorded in a study of blood T cells in healthy people across ages. There are a few counts of this clonotype. In germline, CDR1 is MNHEY, CDR2 SMNVEV (reference sequence). CDR3 length: 13 residues. The V end was cut by 6 bases, the J end by 1 base, with 10 bases between. With a J-beta primer mix and a sample-barcoded 5' primer, a second PCR ran about 6 to 11 cycles. From the 5' RACE reads, TCRdb called clonotypes with MiXCR, one entry per CDR3 protein. The repertoire includes fewer than 1.5 million distinct CDR3 sequences, about 43% of them detected once, and around 8% sits in the top ten.

This sequence joins TRBV27 and TRBJ2-7; D gene ambiguous. The TCR was taken from a woman aged 18-30 years in good health. The material sequenced was blood. The CDR3 sequence: CASRPTESYEQYF. CDR3 nucleotide sequence: TGTGCCAGCAGGCCAACAGAGTCCTACGAGCAGTACTTC.